This TCR beta chain was captured in a study of cytomegalovirus exposure and HLA in healthy donors. 60 Vbeta and 13 Jbeta primers were used in PCR. Produced via immunoSEQ multiplex PCR; TCRdb's table is partial and in-frame only. The sample includes 150,000 to 200,000 clones, roughly 80% seen only once; the top ten take approximately 10%. CDR1 is MNHEY, CDR2 SVGAGI, per germline. The CDR3 consists of 14 residues. V lost 4 bases and J 2 bases, leaving 12 bases between the germline ends. The chain carries TRBV6-5 and TRBJ2-7; the D gene is possibly TRBD2 (6 bases). The source of this sequence is a man aged 18 to 29 in good health and CMV-seropositive. Sequenced input: PBMCs. In DNA form, the CDR3 reads TGTGCCAGCAGTTTGATAGCGGCCCCCTACGAGCAGTACTTC. This codes for CASSLIAAPYEQYF.